This record covers a single T cell receptor beta chain. Since a much larger clone is just one base distant, this may be a read error. This entry comes from a study of tumor-infiltrating lymphocytes in primary liver carcinoma. Study context: Staging of the tumors gave T1-T3 N0M0, with widths of about 4.2 to 10 cm.

Unsorted whole blood yielded blood RNA, and germline DNA was extracted as well. The CDR3 is 13 amino acids. CDR1 SQVTM and CDR2 ANQGSEA come from the germline V gene. A primer matching the constant region was used to make TCR beta cDNA from 500 to 600 ng of total RNA. Three rounds of nested multiplex PCR with slightly modified ARM-PCR produced TCR beta libraries. Investigators reported that the first two PCR rounds, at 10 to 11 cycles each, used TRBV1-TRBV30 forward primers with a C-beta reverse primer. TCRdb re-derived calls from the multiplex PCR reads in MiXCR, one entry per CDR3 protein. Of around 330,000 distinct CDR3 sequences in the sample, 50% to 60% were seen once.

The sample consisted of peripheral blood. The J gene is TRBJ2-2, the V gene TRBV29-1; D is possibly TRBD1 (6 bases). The TCR comes from a woman in her 30s with primary liver carcinoma and hepatitis B virus infection. The CDR3 DNA reads TGCAGTGGCTCTGGGACATACACCGGGGAGCTGTTTTTT. This codes for CSGSGTYTGELFF.